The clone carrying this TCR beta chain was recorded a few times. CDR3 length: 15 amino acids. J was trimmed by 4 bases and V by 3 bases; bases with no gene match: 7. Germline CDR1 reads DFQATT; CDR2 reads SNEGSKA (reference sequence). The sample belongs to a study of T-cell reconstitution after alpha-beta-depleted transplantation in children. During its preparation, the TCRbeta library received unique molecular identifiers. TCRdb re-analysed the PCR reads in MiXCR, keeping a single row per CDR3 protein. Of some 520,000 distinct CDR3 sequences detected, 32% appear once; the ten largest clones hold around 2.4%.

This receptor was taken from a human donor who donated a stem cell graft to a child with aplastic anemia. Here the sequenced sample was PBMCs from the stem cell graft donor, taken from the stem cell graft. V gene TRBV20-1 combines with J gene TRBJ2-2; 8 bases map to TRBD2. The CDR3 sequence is CSASGRALGTGELFF. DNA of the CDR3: TGCAGTGCTAGCGGGAGGGCCCTCGGCACCGGGGAGCTGTTTTTT.